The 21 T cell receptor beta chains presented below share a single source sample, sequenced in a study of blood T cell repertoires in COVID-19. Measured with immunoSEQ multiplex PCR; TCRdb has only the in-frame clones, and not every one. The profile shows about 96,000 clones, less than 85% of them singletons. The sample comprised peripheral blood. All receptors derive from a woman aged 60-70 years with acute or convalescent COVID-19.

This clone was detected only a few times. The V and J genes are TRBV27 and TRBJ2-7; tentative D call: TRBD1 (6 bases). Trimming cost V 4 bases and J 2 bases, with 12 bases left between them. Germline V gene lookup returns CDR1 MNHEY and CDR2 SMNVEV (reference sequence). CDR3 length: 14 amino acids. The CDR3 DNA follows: TGTGCCAGCAGTTCGGTTGGGGGCCCCTACGAGCAGTACTTC. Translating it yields CASSSVGGPYEQYF.

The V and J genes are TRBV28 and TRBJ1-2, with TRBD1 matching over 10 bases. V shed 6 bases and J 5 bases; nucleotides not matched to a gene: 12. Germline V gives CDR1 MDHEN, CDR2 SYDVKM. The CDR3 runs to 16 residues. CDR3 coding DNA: TGTGCCAGCAGCCCAACGAGGACAGGGGGTGCTTATGGCTACACCTTC. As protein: CASSPTRTGGAYGYTF.

The CDR3, as DNA: TGCGCCAGCAGCCAAGAATCAGGGATAGAGGAAAAACTGTTTTTT. This codes for CASSQESGIEEKLFF. This chain connects TRBV4-3 to TRBJ1-4; a possible D gene is TRBD1 (5 bases). Germline V lookup: CDR1 LGHNA, CDR2 YSLEER. V lost 0 bases, J lost 8 bases, and 13 bases lay in between. CDR3 length equals 15 residues.

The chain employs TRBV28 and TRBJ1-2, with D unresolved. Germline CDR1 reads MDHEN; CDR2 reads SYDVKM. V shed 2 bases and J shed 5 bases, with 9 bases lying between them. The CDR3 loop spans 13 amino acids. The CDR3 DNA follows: TGTGCCAGCAGTTTACTCGGGAGGTATGGCTACACCTTC. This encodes CASSLLGRYGYTF.

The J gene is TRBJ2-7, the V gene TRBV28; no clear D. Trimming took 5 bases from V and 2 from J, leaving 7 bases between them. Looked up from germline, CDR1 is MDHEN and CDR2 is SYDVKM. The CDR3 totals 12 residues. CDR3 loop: CASSPGAYEQYF. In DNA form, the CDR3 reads TGTGCCAGCAGTCCCGGTGCCTACGAGCAGTACTTC. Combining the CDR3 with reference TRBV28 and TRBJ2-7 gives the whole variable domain DVKVTQSSRYLVKRTGEKVFLECVQDMDHENMFWYRQDPGLGLRLIYFSYDVKMKEKGDIPEGYSVSREKKERFSLILESASTNQTSMYLCASSPGAYEQYFGPGTRLTVT.

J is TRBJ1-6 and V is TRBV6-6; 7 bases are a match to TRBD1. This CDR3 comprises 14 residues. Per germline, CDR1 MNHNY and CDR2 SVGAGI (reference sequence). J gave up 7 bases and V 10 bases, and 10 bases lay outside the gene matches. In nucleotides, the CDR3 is TGTGCCACCGTTACCACAGGGGTAAATTCACCCCTCCACTTT. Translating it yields CATVTTGVNSPLHF.

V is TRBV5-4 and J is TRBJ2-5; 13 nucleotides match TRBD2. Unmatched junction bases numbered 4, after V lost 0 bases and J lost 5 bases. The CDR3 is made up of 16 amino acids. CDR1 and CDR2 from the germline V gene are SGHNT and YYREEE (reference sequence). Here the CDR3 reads CASSLAGLAGMETQYF. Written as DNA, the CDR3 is TGTGCCAGCAGCTTGGCGGGACTAGCGGGGATGGAGACCCAGTACTTC.

DNA for the CDR3: TGCGCCAGCAGCTTGGCCCAGGATCAGCCCCAGCATTTT. Its protein is CASSLAQDQPQHF. J is TRBJ1-5 and V is TRBV5-1; no firm D call. Trimming stripped 0 bases from V and 5 bases from J, with 6 bases between. Germline assignment: CDR1 SGHRS and CDR2 YFSETQ. The CDR3 covers 13 residues.

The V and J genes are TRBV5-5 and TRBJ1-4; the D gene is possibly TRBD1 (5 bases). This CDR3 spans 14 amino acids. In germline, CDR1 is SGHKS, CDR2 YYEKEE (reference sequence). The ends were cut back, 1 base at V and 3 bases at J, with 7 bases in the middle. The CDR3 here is CASSLRGANEKLFF. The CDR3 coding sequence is TGTGCCAGCAGCTTGCGGGGGGCTAATGAAAAACTGTTTTTT.

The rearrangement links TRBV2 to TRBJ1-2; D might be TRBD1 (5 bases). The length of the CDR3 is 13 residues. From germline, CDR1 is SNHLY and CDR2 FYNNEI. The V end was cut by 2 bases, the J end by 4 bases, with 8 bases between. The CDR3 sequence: CASSEITGYGYTF. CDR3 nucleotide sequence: TGTGCCAGCAGTGAAATTACAGGCTATGGCTACACCTTC. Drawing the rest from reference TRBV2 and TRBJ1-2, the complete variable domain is EPEVTQTPSHQVTQMGQEVILRCVPISNHLYFYWYRQILGQKVEFLVSFYNNEISEKSEIFDDQFSVERPDGSNFTLKIRSTKLEDSAMYFCASSEITGYGYTFGSGTRLTVV.

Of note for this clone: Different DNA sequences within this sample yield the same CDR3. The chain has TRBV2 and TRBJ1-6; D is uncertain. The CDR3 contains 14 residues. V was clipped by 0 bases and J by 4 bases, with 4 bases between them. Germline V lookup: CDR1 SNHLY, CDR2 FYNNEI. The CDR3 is CASSEARYNSPLHF. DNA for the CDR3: TGTGCCAGCAGTGAAGCCCGGTATAATTCACCCCTCCACTTT.

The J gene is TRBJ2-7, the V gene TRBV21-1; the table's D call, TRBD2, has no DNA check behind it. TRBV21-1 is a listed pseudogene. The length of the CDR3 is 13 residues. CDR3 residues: CASSKGKSYEQYF. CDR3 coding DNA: TGTGCCAGCAGCAAAGGTAAGAGCTACGAGCAGTACTTC.

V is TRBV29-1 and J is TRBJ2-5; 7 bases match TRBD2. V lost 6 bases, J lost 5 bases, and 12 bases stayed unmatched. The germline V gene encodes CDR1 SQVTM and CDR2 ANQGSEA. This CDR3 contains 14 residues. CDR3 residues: CSVSTAHGRETQYF. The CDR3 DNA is TGCAGCGTCTCAACAGCACACGGGAGGGAGACCCAGTACTTC.

CDR3 in DNA: TGTGCCAGCAGTTACCGACCGGGACAGGGGGCAAGTAGGTATGGCTACACCTTC. Amino acids: CASSYRPGQGASRYGYTF. This chain uses TRBV6-2 or TRBV6-3 with TRBJ1-2; 12 bases fit TRBD1. CDR1 is MNHEY and CDR2 is SVGEGT in the germline V gene. The CDR3 runs to 18 residues. With 2 bases clipped from V and 5 bases from J, the junction kept 12 bases outside the gene matches.

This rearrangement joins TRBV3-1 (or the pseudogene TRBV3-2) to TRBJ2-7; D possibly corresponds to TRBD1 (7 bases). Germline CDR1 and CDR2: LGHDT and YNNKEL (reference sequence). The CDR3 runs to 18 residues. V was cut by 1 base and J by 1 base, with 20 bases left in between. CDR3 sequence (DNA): TGTGCCAGCAGCCAAGGGATTCCGGGGGCCAGGGGGTCCTACGAGCAGTACTTC. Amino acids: CASSQGIPGARGSYEQYF.

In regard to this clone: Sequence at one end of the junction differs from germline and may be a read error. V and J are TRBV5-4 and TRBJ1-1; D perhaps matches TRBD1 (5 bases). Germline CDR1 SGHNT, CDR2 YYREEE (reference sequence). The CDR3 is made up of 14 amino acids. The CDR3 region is CASILRGVNTEAFF. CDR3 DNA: TGTGCCAGCATCTTGCGGGGGGTGAACACTGAAGCTTTCTTT.

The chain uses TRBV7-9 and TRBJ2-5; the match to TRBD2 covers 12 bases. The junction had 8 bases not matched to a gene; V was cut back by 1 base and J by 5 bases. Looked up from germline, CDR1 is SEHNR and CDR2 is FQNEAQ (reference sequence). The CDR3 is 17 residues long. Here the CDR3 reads CASSLVGLAGPGETQYF. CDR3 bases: TGTGCCAGCAGCTTAGTCGGACTAGCGGGGCCCGGGGAGACCCAGTACTTC.

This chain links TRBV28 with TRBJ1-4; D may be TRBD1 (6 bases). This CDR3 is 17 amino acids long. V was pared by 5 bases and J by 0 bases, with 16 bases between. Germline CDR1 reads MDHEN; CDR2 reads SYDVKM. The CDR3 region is CASSPTSDRTTNEKLFF. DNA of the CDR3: TGTGCCAGCAGTCCAACCTCCGACAGGACAACTAATGAAAAACTGTTTTTT.

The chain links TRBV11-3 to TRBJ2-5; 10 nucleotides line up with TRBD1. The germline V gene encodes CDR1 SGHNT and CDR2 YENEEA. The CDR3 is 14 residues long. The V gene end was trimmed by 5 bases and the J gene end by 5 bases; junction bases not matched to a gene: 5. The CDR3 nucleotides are TGTGCCAGCAGCAAGGGACAGGGGTGGGAGACCCAGTACTTC. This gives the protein CASSKGQGWETQYF.

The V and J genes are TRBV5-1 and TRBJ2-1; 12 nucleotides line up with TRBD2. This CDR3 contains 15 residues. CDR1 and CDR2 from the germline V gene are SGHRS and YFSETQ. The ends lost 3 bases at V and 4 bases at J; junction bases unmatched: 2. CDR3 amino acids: CASSSTSGGYNEQFF. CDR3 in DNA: TGCGCCAGCAGCTCGACTAGCGGGGGTTACAATGAGCAGTTCTTC.

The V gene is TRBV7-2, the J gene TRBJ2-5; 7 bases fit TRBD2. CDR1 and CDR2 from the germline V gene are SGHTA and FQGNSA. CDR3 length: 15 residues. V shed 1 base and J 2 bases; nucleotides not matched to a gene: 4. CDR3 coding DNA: TGTGCCAGCAGCTTAGTGGGGGGGAGTCAAGAGACCCAGTACTTC. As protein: CASSLVGGSQETQYF.